Listed below are T cell receptor beta chains from one sample, sequenced in a study of cytomegalovirus exposure and HLA in healthy donors. Here immunoSEQ multiplex PCR was the method, and the copy in TCRdb shows in-frame clones only, minus some. The sample lists roughly 260,000 clones; 90% were seen once. The sequenced sample consisted of PBMCs. These receptors were obtained from a woman aged 18-35 years in good health and CMV-seronegative. Both conserved end residues are part of each CDR3. A D gene is named only where the DNA matches it firmly. Clone size is given for some rows only: seen once, a few or many times, or a class if the clone is expanded.

CDR3 DNA	CDR3 protein	V gene	D gene	J gene	clone size
TGTGCCAGCAGCTTCCGGACAGGCCCCGCTAACTATGGCTACACCTTC	CASSFRTGPANYGYTF	TRBV13	TRBD1	TRBJ1-2	-
TGCGCCAGCAGCCCAAGGGGGCCTACGAACACCGGGGAGCTGTTTTTT	CASSPRGPTNTGELFF	TRBV4-3	TRBD1	TRBJ2-2	-
TGTGCCAGCTCACCGAACTTTCTAGCGGGGAGCTCCTACAATGAGCAGTTCTTC	CASSPNFLAGSSYNEQFF	TRBV18	TRBD2	TRBJ2-1	-
TGTGCCAGCAGTTTCGGGGGTCAGAACACTGAAGCTTTCTTT	CASSFGGQNTEAFF	TRBV27	-	TRBJ1-1	-
TGCGCCAGCAGCTTGATGACATATTATAATTCACCCCTCCACTTT	CASSLMTYYNSPLHF	TRBV5-1	-	TRBJ1-6	once
TGTGCCAGCAGAGCATACGGGACAGGGAGCGGCTACACCTTC	CASRAYGTGSGYTF	TRBV6-1	TRBD1	TRBJ1-2	-
TGTGCCAGCAGTTATTTGGCGGGGGTAAAAGACGAGCAGTACTTC	CASSYLAGVKDEQYF	TRBV6-5	TRBD2	TRBJ2-7	once
TGTGCCAGCAGTGGACAGGGGAATCAGCCCCAGCATTTT	CASSGQGNQPQHF	TRBV2	TRBD1	TRBJ1-5	-
TGCGCCAGCAGCTTGGGGATCTTCGGGGATAAAGAGACCCAGTACTTC	CASSLGIFGDKETQYF	TRBV5-1	-	TRBJ2-5	-
TGCGCCAGCAGAATACAGGGGACCTCCTACGAGCAGTACTTC	CASRIQGTSYEQYF	TRBV5-1	TRBD1	TRBJ2-7	-
TGCGCCAGCAGCACCCGGGACAGAGATAACTATGGCTACACCTTC	CASSTRDRDNYGYTF	TRBV5-1	TRBD1	TRBJ1-2	-
TGTGCCAGCACATCGGCAAAGACAGGGCGGAATCAGCCCCAGCATTTT	CASTSAKTGRNQPQHF	TRBV28	TRBD1	TRBJ1-5	few
TGTGCCAGCAGTGACAGGTACACTGAAGCTTTCTTT	CASSDRYTEAFF	TRBV28	-	TRBJ1-1	-
TGTGCCAGCAGGGGGGACATCAGCAATCAGCCCCAGCATTTT	CASRGDISNQPQHF	TRBV7-2	-	TRBJ1-5	once
TGTGCCATCAGTGAGAGACAGGGAACCAAGAACACTGAAGCTTTCTTT	CAISERQGTKNTEAFF	TRBV10-3	TRBD1	TRBJ1-1	-
TGTGCCAGAAGCGCTGGGACGGAGACTAGGTCCTACGAGCAGTACTTC	CARSAGTETRSYEQYF	TRBV5-3	-	TRBJ2-7	-
TGTGCCAGCAGCTTGTCACTAGGCTCCTACAATGAGCAGTTCTTC	CASSLSLGSYNEQFF	TRBV5-4	-	TRBJ2-1	-
TGTGCCAGCAGCCTAGCAGGGGTCTACGAGCAGTACTTC	CASSLAGVYEQYF	TRBV6-5	-	TRBJ2-7	-
TGTGCCAGTTCCGGGACCGAGGGAGGAAACACTGAAGCTTTCTTT	CASSGTEGGNTEAFF	TRBV6-4	-	TRBJ1-1	once
TGCGCCAGCAGCCGACAGGGCGGGGAACAGCCCCAGCATTTT	CASSRQGGEQPQHF	TRBV5-1	TRBD1	TRBJ1-5	-
TGTGCCAGCAGCTTAGTAGGCACAGATACGCAGTATTTT	CASSLVGTDTQYF	TRBV7-2	-	TRBJ2-3	-
TGTGCCAGCACCCAGGGACAGGGTTCATACGAGCAGTACTTC	CASTQGQGSYEQYF	TRBV11-1	TRBD1	TRBJ2-7	-
TGTGCCAGCAGCCCCTCGCGGGAGAACACCGGGGAGCTGTTTTTT	CASSPSRENTGELFF	TRBV7-3	-	TRBJ2-2	-
TGTGCCAGCAGCCCAGTACAGGGGGCGCGAAACGAGCAGTACTTC	CASSPVQGARNEQYF	TRBV7-3	TRBD1	TRBJ2-7	-
TGTGCCAGCAGCCCACACGACAGGGACTACGAGCAGTACTTC	CASSPHDRDYEQYF	TRBV9	TRBD1	TRBJ2-7	-
TGCGCCAGCAGCCAAGATATGGCAGGTCCCGGGGAGCTGTTTTTT	CASSQDMAGPGELFF	TRBV4-1	-	TRBJ2-2	-
TGTGCCAGCCGAGACGCGGGCGGCACCGGGGAGCTGTTTTTT	CASRDAGGTGELFF	TRBV6-5	-	TRBJ2-2	few
TGTGCCAGCAGCCAACCCGGACAGGGGGACATTAGCACTGAAGCTTTCTTT	CASSQPGQGDISTEAFF	TRBV7-8	TRBD1	TRBJ1-1	once
TGTGCCAGCAGCTTAACGGGACAGTATGGCTACACCTTC	CASSLTGQYGYTF	TRBV7-3	TRBD1	TRBJ1-2	-
TGTGCCAGCCCTGGTGTGGCCTATGGCTACACCTTC	CASPGVAYGYTF	TRBV6-5	-	TRBJ1-2	-
TGTGCCAGCAGCGTCCGACAGGGGGGTAATGAAAAACTGTTTTTT	CASSVRQGGNEKLFF	TRBV9	TRBD1	TRBJ1-4	-
TGTGCCAGCAGTTCGGACAGACACACTGAAGCTTTCTTT	CASSSDRHTEAFF	TRBV27	-	TRBJ1-1	few
TGTGCCAGCAGCCTATCGCGTATACAGGGCCCTTTGGGGGCCAACGTCCTGACTTTC	CASSLSRIQGPLGANVLTF	TRBV7-6	-	TRBJ2-6	-
TGTGCCATCAGTGAGAGCGGCATGAACACTGAAGCTTTCTTT	CAISESGMNTEAFF	TRBV10-3	-	TRBJ1-1	few
TGTGCCAGCAGCCTTTCCTACGAGCAGTACTTC	CASSLSYEQYF	TRBV7-9	-	TRBJ2-7	-
TGTGCCAGTTCAGGGGGCGGCTACGAGCAGTACTTC	CASSGGGYEQYF	TRBV19	TRBD1	TRBJ2-7	few
TGTGCCAGCAGTTTTCTCGGGGGGGAGCTGTTTTTT	CASSFLGGELFF	TRBV27	-	TRBJ2-2	-
TGTGCCAGCAGCGTAGCGGGCGGGATTCTCTATGGCTACACCTTC	CASSVAGGILYGYTF	TRBV9	-	TRBJ1-2	-
TGTGCCAGCAGACCCAGCACAGGGGGCGCCAAGGGCTACACCTTC	CASRPSTGGAKGYTF	TRBV7-3	TRBD1	TRBJ1-2	-
TGCGCCAGCAGTGCCACAGATTTCCAAGAGACCCAGTACTTC	CASSATDFQETQYF	TRBV10-1	-	TRBJ2-5	-
TGTGCCAGCAGCGTCGGGACAGGGGGCGATGAGCAGTTCTTC	CASSVGTGGDEQFF	TRBV9	TRBD1	TRBJ2-1	-
TGTGCCAGTAGTACCCCTAGGGACAAGCTCTATGGCTACACCTTC	CASSTPRDKLYGYTF	TRBV19	-	TRBJ1-2	-
TGCAGCGTTGAAGTGCGAGCGGACGGGGTCCTGACTTTC	CSVEVRADGVLTF	TRBV29-1	-	TRBJ2-6	-
TGTGCCAGCAGCCCTCCTCTTAGACAGAGATACAATGAGCAGTTCTTC	CASSPPLRQRYNEQFF	TRBV5-4	-	TRBJ2-1	-
TGTGCCAGCAGTGAAGCCTGGGGCGGTGAAGCTTTCTTT	CASSEAWGGEAFF	TRBV6-1	-	TRBJ1-1	-
TGCGCCAGCACCTTCGCCGGGGGGCCGGGAGAAAAACTGTTTTTT	CASTFAGGPGEKLFF	TRBV5-1	-	TRBJ1-4	-
TGTGCCAGCAGCGAACCCCGTGGGACTAGCTCCTACAATGAGCAGTTCTTC	CASSEPRGTSSYNEQFF	TRBV9	TRBD2	TRBJ2-1	-
TGTGCCAGCAGTTTGGAGTCCGGGGAGCTGTTTTTT	CASSLESGELFF	TRBV27	-	TRBJ2-2	-
TGCAGCGTTCCAGGACAGGGGGCAGGAGATACGCAGTATTTT	CSVPGQGAGDTQYF	TRBV29-1	TRBD1	TRBJ2-3	-
TGTGCCAGCACCCCGACAGGGGGCATCTATGGCTACACCTTC	CASTPTGGIYGYTF	TRBV2	TRBD1	TRBJ1-2	-
TGCGCCAGCAGCCAACTTCACAGGGCTCGGCACAATGAGCAGTTCTTC	CASSQLHRARHNEQFF	TRBV4-1	-	TRBJ2-1	-
TGTGCCAGCTCCTGGGACACCTTCTACGAGCAGTACTTC	CASSWDTFYEQYF	TRBV2	-	TRBJ2-7	-
TGTGCCAGCAGGGACAATAACTATGGCTACACCTTC	CASRDNNYGYTF	TRBV2	-	TRBJ1-2	few
TGTGCCAGCAATTCCCGACTAGCAAGCTCCTACAATGAGCAGTTCTTC	CASNSRLASSYNEQFF	TRBV28	TRBD2	TRBJ2-1	-
TGTGCCAGCAGCTCAAACAGGGGTGGCCTAAGACTTAACTATGGCTACACCTTC	CASSSNRGGLRLNYGYTF	TRBV11-2	TRBD1	TRBJ1-2	-
TGTGCCAGCAGTTTATCAACAGCGGAAGGGCCCCAGCATTTT	CASSLSTAEGPQHF	TRBV28	-	TRBJ1-5	-
TGTGCCAGCAGCCAGGGGCCCCGAAATCAGCCCCAGCATTTT	CASSQGPRNQPQHF	TRBV13	-	TRBJ1-5	-
TGTGCCAGTACCCCGGACAGACTAACGATGTATAGCAATCAGCCCCAGCATTTT	CASTPDRLTMYSNQPQHF	TRBV19	-	TRBJ1-5	-
TGTGCCAGCAGCCTAACGGGAGGGGTCAGACAAGCTTTCTTT	CASSLTGGVRQAFF	TRBV11-2	-	TRBJ1-1	-
TGTGCCAGCAGGAAACAGGGGAACACCATATATTTT	CASRKQGNTIYF	TRBV11-1	TRBD1	TRBJ1-3	-